This record looks at one T cell receptor beta chain sequence and its context. Its specificity is unknown. These data come from a study of shared clonotypes between healthy human individuals. Libraries were prepared by immunoSEQ multiplex PCR; TCRdb keeps only in-frame clonotypes and omits some of them. The top ten clones hold around 0.3% of a sample with a few hundred thousand clones, about 96% of them seen once. The study enrolled healthy HIV-negative adults without recent acute infections or vaccinations as donors. CDR1 is DFQATT and CDR2 is SNEGSKA in the germline V gene (reference sequence). Trimming shortened V by 7 bases and J by 3 bases, and 7 bases separated the two germline ends. The CDR3 length is 10 residues. Regarding the study as a whole: The study generally estimated greater richness for naive than memory subsets.

This chain links TRBV20-1 with TRBJ2-7; D is possibly TRBD2 (6 bases). The clonotype was recovered from a man younger than 40 in good health. Sequenced input: memory CD8+ T cells sorted from blood. Documented subset: CD45RO+ cells pooled with CCR7-negative TemRA cells. CDR3 sequence: CSVGSYEQYF. The CDR3 DNA reads TGCAGTGTCGGGAGCTACGAGCAGTACTTC.